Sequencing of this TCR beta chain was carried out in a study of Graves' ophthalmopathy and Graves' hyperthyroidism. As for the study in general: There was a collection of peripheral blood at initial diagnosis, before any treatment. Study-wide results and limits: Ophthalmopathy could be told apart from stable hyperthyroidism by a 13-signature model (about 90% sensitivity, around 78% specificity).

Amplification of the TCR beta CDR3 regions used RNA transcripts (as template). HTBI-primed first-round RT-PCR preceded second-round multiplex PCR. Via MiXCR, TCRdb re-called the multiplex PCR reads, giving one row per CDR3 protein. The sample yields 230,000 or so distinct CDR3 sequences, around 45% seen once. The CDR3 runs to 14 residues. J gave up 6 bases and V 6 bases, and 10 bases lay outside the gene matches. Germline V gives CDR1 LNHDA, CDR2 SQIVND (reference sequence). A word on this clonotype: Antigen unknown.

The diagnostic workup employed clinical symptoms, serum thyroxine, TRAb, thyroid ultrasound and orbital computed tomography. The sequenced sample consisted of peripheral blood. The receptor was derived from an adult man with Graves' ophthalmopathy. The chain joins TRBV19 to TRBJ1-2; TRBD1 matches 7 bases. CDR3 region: CASRRTGEGDGYTF. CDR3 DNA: TGTGCCAGTAGGAGAACAGGGGAGGGGGATGGCTACACCTTC.